This TCR beta chain comes out of a study of CD8+ T cells in alopecia areata. Study-wide background: In an open-label trial, patients got 5 to 10 mg tofacitinib twice daily. Study results and limitations: How baseline CD8+ expansion relates to response remains uncertain (there was one nonresponder). For patients receiving tofacitinib, scalp clonality and expanded CD8+ clones among the top 100 significantly decreased.

Reverse transcription of extracted RNA yielded cDNA, which provided the sequencing template. Libraries were prepared by immunoSEQ multiplex PCR; TCRdb keeps only in-frame clonotypes and omits some of them. The repertoire holds approximately 170,000 clones, with about 60% as singletons. Noted treatment: oral pan-JAK inhibitor, 5-10 mg twice daily. Those with alopecia areata gave lesional scalp punch biopsies and peripheral blood. Trimming removed 3 bases from V and 8 bases from J, with 22 bases in between. CDR1 and CDR2 from the germline V gene are SGHVS and FQNEAQ. The CDR3 has 17 amino acids. This clone was picked up a small number of times. Its antigen is not identified.

The specimen comprised CD4+ T cells sorted from blood, sampled at week 4, from a patient treated with tofacitinib. The receptor was isolated from a human donor with alopecia areata. The rearrangement uses TRBV7-8 and TRBJ2-2; no clear D. In DNA form, the CDR3 reads TGTGCCAGCAGCTTGAGTTTCCGGGCCCGAAAGGAGGGGGAGCTGTTTTTT. Its protein product is CASSLSFRARKEGELFF.